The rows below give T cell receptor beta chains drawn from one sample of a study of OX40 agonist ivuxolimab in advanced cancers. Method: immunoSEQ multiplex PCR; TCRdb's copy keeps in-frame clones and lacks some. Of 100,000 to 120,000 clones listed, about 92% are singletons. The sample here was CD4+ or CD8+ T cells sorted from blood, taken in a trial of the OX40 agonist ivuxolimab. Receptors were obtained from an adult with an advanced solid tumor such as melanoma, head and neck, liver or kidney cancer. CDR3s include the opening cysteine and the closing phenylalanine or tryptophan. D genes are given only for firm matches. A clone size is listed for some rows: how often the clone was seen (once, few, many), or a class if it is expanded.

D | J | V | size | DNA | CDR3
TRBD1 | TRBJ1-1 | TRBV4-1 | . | TGCGCCAGCAGCCAAGCATGGAGCAGGGGGCGCGGGAACACTGAAGCTTTCTTT | CASSQAWSRGRGNTEAFF
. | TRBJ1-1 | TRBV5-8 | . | TGTGCCAGCAGCTTGGGTTTTTGGACGGACCTTACTGGGGGGAACACTGAAGCTTTCTTT | CASSLGFWTDLTGGNTEAFF
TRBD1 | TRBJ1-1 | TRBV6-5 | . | TGTGCCAGCAGGGAGACAGGGCCCACTGAAGCTTTCTTT | CASRETGPTEAFF
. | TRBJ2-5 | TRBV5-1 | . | TGCGCCAGCAGCTTGGGGCAGCAGCGAGAGACCCAGTACTTC | CASSLGQQRETQYF
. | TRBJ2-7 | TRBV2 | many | TGTGCCAGCAGTGGGAGTCGGGAGCAGTACTTC | CASSGSREQYF
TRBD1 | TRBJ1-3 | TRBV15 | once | TGTGCCACCAGCAGAAAGGGACAGGGGTTTGGAAACACCATATATTTT | CATSRKGQGFGNTIYF
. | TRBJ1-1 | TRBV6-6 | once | TGTGCCAGCATCCCCTATCTAAGGCAAGCGAACACTGAAGCTTTCTTT | CASIPYLRQANTEAFF
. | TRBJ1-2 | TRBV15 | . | TGTGCCACCAGCAGAGGAACTGGTATTTTCTATGGCTACACCTTC | CATSRGTGIFYGYTF
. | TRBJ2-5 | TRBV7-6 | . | TGTGCCAGCAGCTTAGGGACAGCAGTCAAAGAGACCCAGTACTTC | CASSLGTAVKETQYF
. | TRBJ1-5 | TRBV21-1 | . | TGTGCCAGGATGGAAGGAAGGACGCCAGGTGATTTTAGCAATCAGCCCCAGCATTTT | CARMEGRTPGDFSNQPQHF
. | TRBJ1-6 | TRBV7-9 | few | TGTGCCAGCAGCGTCAACCTCGGTAACTTAGGATCACCCCTCCACTTT | CASSVNLGNLGSPLHF
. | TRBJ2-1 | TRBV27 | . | TGTGCCAGCAGTTTACGGGGTAGTTCCTACAATGAGCAGTTCTTC | CASSLRGSSYNEQFF
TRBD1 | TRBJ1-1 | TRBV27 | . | TGTGCCAGCAGTCTGGGATCGACAGGGGGTCGGAACACTGAAGCTTTCTTT | CASSLGSTGGRNTEAFF
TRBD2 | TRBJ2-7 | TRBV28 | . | TGTGCCAGCTGGGCGGGAGGTCCGACCTACGAGCAGTACTTC | CASWAGGPTYEQYF
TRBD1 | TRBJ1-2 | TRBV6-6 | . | TGTGCCAGCAACCCGAGGACAGGGTATAGCTATGGCTACACCTTC | CASNPRTGYSYGYTF
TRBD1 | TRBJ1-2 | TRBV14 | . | TGTGCCAGCAGCCAAGACAGGGGGGTCATCGGCTATGGCTACACCTTC | CASSQDRGVIGYGYTF
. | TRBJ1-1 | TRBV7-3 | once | TGTGCCAGCAGCTTAACGATCGGGCAAAAAGCTTTCTTT | CASSLTIGQKAFF
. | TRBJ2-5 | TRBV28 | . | TGTGCCAGCAGATCCCCCGGGGCCCAAGAGACCCAGTACTTC | CASRSPGAQETQYF
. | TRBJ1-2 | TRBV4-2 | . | TGTGCCAGCAGCCAAGTATCTTTGGACGTAAACTATGGCTACACCTTC | CASSQVSLDVNYGYTF
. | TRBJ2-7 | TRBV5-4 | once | TGTGCCAGCAGCGGGGGGACCTACGAGCAGTACTTC | CASSGGTYEQYF
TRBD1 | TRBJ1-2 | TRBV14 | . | TGTGCCAGCAGCCGGACAGGGCGTACTGGCTACACCTTC | CASSRTGRTGYTF
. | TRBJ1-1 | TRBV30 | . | TGTGCCTGGAGTTTGGCCCCTGAAGCTTTCTTT | CAWSLAPEAFF
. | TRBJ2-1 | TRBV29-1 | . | TGCAGCGTTGAACTCGGAGGCTTCTACAATGAGCAGTTCTTC | CSVELGGFYNEQFF
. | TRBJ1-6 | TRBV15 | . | TGTGCCACCAGCAGAGATCCAGGGGAGTATAATTCACCCCTCCACTTT | CATSRDPGEYNSPLHF
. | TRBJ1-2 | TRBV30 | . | TGTGCCTTCACTCCAGGGCCGGAAGGCTACACCTTC | CAFTPGPEGYTF
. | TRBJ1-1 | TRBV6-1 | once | TGTGCCAGCCTTATGACAGCGAACACTGAAGCTTTCTTT | CASLMTANTEAFF
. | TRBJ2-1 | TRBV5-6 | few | TGTGCCAGCAGCTTCTTCGGGACGGACGAGCAGTTCTTC | CASSFFGTDEQFF
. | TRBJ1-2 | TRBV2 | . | TGTGCCAGCAGAGGGCTTGATTATGGCTACACCTTC | CASRGLDYGYTF
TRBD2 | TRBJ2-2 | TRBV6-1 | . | TGTGCCAGCATCATCGCTCGGGGGGGCACCGGGGAGCTGTTTTTT | CASIIARGGTGELFF
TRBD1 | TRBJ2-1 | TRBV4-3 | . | TGCGCCAGCAGCCAAGGCGGTGACAGGGGCGGTCCTGGGCAGTTCTTC | CASSQGGDRGGPGQFF
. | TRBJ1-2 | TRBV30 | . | TGTGCCTTCTATCCCCTGACCGGCTACTACACCTTC | CAFYPLTGYYTF
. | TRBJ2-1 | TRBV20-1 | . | TGCAGTGCTAGGAAGAGGAATGAGCAGTTCTTC | CSARKRNEQFF